This TCR beta chain came from a study of CD8+ T cells in alopecia areata. About this clone itself: Its matching antigen is unknown.

Study findings and constraints: Besides other cells, scalp samples also yield sequences of resident alphabeta T cells from normal skin.

After isolation, RNA underwent reverse transcription to generate cDNA as the sequencing template. Generated by immunoSEQ multiplex PCR, the TCRdb table keeps only in-frame clones and is missing some. The top ten clones hold approximately 6.5% of a sample with more than 110,000 clones, under 60% of them seen once. The CDR3 has 13 amino acids. V lost 1 base and J 3 bases, leaving 7 bases between the germline ends. Germline V lookup: CDR1 LNHNV, CDR2 YYDKDF (reference sequence). The chain carries TRBV15 and TRBJ2-7; D is unresolved. The TCR originated in a human donor with alopecia areata. The sample was CD4+ T cells sorted from blood, taken at week 0. In DNA, the CDR3 is TGTGCCACCAGCAGAGCTCCTCTCTACGAGCAGTACTTC. This codes for CATSRAPLYEQYF.